These 23 T cell receptor beta chains were all obtained from the same sample, sequenced in a study of T-cell memory formation after mild COVID-19. TCRdb called the 5' RACE reads again in MiXCR, with one record for every CDR3 protein. The sample yields around 400,000 distinct CDR3 sequences, 20% to 25% seen once. The material sequenced was PBMCs or a T cell subset sorted from them (not recorded which). The receptor set was obtained from an adult woman who had mild COVID-19 (a few samples of this study predate the infection). Cell type and time point are not known.

The gene calls are TRBV28 and TRBJ2-3; tentative D call: TRBD1 (6 bases). The V end was cut by 8 bases, the J end by 5 bases, with 17 bases between. The CDR3 is made up of 14 amino acids. The germline V gene has CDR1 MDHEN and CDR2 SYDVKM. CDR3 loop: CASAGGQGGDTQYF. The CDR3 DNA sequence: TGTGCCAGCGCTGGGGGCCAGGGCGGAGATACGCAGTATTTT. Combining the CDR3 with reference TRBV28 and TRBJ2-3 gives the whole variable domain DVKVTQSSRYLVKRTGEKVFLECVQDMDHENMFWYRQDPGLGLRLIYFSYDVKMKEKGDIPEGYSVSREKKERFSLILESASTNQTSMYLCASAGGQGGDTQYFGPGTRLTVL.

The chain uses TRBV9 and TRBJ2-3; TRBD2 matches at 9 bases. The germline gives CDR1 SGDLS, CDR2 YYNGEE. The ends lost 5 bases at V and 4 bases at J; junction bases unmatched: 2. This CDR3 has 13 residues. The CDR3 here is CASSSGSSDTQYF. In nucleotides, the CDR3 is TGTGCCAGCAGTAGCGGGAGCTCAGATACGCAGTATTTT.

CDR3 coding DNA: TGCAGTGCTAGATCTCCCTCGAGGGGCGGCTACACCTTC. Protein product: CSARSPSRGGYTF. The rearrangement links TRBV20-1 to TRBJ1-2, with a possible D match to TRBD1 (5 bases). V gave up 2 bases and J gave up 8 bases, with 15 bases separating them. Per the germline V gene, CDR1 is DFQATT and CDR2 is SNEGSKA (reference sequence). This CDR3 comprises 13 residues.

The chain links TRBV7-9 to TRBJ2-7; 7 positions agree with TRBD1. V trimming: 5 bases; J trimming: 2 bases; junction bases outside the gene matches: 9. Germline CDR1 reads SEHNR; CDR2 reads FQNEAQ (reference sequence). The CDR3 length is 15 residues. The CDR3 sequence: CASSARQGDAYEQYF. DNA of the CDR3: TGTGCCAGCAGCGCTAGACAGGGCGACGCCTACGAGCAGTACTTC.

This clonotype showed up many times. The rearrangement uses TRBV2 and TRBJ2-3; D remains unclear. The germline CDR1 and CDR2 sequences are SNHLY and FYNNEI. The CDR3 loop spans 12 amino acids. V gave up 6 bases and J gave up 3 bases, with 7 bases separating them. The CDR3 coding sequence is TGTGCCAGCAGGTCGCTTACAGATACGCAGTATTTT. Translating gives CASRSLTDTQYF.

The V and J genes are TRBV29-1 and TRBJ1-1; TRBD1 agrees at 7 bases. Germline CDR1 and CDR2: SQVTM and ANQGSEA. The CDR3 is 12 residues long. Trimming removed 7 bases from V and 2 bases from J; junction bases left unmatched: 4. The CDR3 DNA reads TGCAGCGCCCGGGACAGTAACACTGAAGCTTTCTTT. It codes for CSARDSNTEAFF. Drawing the rest from reference TRBV29-1 and TRBJ1-1, the complete variable domain is SAVISQKPSRDICQRGTSLTIQCQVDSQVTMMFWYRQQPGQSLTLIATANQGSEATYESGFVIDKFPISRPNLTFSTLTVSNMSPEDSSIYLCSARDSNTEAFFGQGTRLTVV.

Notes on this clonotype: A much larger clone is a single base away; this may be a read error. V usage is TRBV25-1 and J usage is TRBJ1-5, with D maybe TRBD1 (6 bases). The CDR3 sequence is 13 residues long. CDR1 MGHDK and CDR2 SYGVNS come from the germline V gene. Trimming took off 4 bases at V and 3 bases at J, with 7 bases between the two ends. The CDR3 region has the DNA TGTGCCAGCAGTGGGGGGGCCAATCAGCCCCAGCATTTT. Protein: CASSGGANQPQHF.

A few counts support this clonotype. The chain recombines TRBV3-1 with TRBJ2-7, with TRBD2 as a possible D gene (6 bases). This CDR3 is 14 amino acids long. V lost 1 base and J lost 4, with 11 bases in between. Germline V CDR1 and CDR2: LGHDT, YNNKEL (reference sequence). The CDR3 coding sequence is TGTGCCAGCAGCCAAGCGGTGAGCGGGTACGAGCAGTACTTC. This translates into CASSQAVSGYEQYF.

On this clonotype itself: With a much larger clone just one base away, this may be a read error. The chain links TRBV10-3 to TRBJ2-7; D remains unclear. The V gene lost 0 bases and the J gene lost 2 bases, with 2 bases spanning the gap. Germline lookup yields CDR1 ENHRY and CDR2 SYGVKD. The CDR3 loop spans 12 amino acids. The CDR3 DNA is TGTGCCATCAGTGAGTCCCCCTACGAGCAGTACTTC. Protein sequence: CAISESPYEQYF.

Ten or more counts support this clonotype. The V and J genes are TRBV20-1 and TRBJ2-7; D unresolved. The CDR3 spans 15 residues. Trimming pared 0 bases from V and 4 bases from J, leaving 16 bases between. Germline V gene sequence: CDR1 DFQATT, CDR2 SNEGSKA (reference sequence). CDR3 residues: CSARDNQQVWYEQYF. CDR3 DNA: TGCAGTGCTAGAGATAATCAGCAGGTCTGGTACGAGCAGTACTTC.

This chain links TRBV7-9 with TRBJ2-7, with 8 bases lining up with TRBD1. The CDR3 runs to 15 residues. V trimming: 7 bases; J trimming: 0 bases; junction bases outside the gene matches: 8. The germline V gene has CDR1 SEHNR and CDR2 FQNEAQ (reference sequence). This CDR3 is CASTHLGQDSYEQYF. The CDR3, as DNA: TGTGCCAGCACCCACCTGGGACAGGACTCCTACGAGCAGTACTTC.

The chain carries TRBV3-1 and TRBJ1-2; D perhaps matches TRBD1 (6 bases). The CDR3 extends over 13 amino acids. Trimming left V 3 bases short and J 8 bases short, with 13 bases between. Looked up from germline, CDR1 is LGHDT and CDR2 is YNNKEL (reference sequence). CDR3 residues: CASSQLQGDGYTF. The CDR3 bases are TGTGCCAGCAGCCAGTTACAGGGAGACGGCTACACCTTC.

V gene TRBV10-3 combines with J gene TRBJ1-5; D uncertain. The CDR3 totals 12 residues. Germline-derived CDR1 and CDR2 are ENHRY and SYGVKD. The germline V and J ends were trimmed by 11 bases and 5 bases, with 13 bases remaining between them. CDR3 residues: CAFLILYQPQHF. The DNA for the CDR3 is TGTGCCTTTCTCATACTGTATCAGCCCCAGCATTTT.

The gene calls are TRBV4-1 and TRBJ1-4, with a possible D match to TRBD1 (5 bases). V was clipped by 0 bases and J by 7 bases, with 12 bases between them. This CDR3 is built from 15 residues. Germline V gene data show CDR1 as MGHRA and CDR2 as YSYEKL. The CDR3 nucleotides read TGCGCCAGCAGCCAAGATGGGACCTATCCTGAAAAACTGTTTTTT. Protein: CASSQDGTYPEKLFF.

In this sample, this clonotype turned up a few times. The chain joins TRBV12-3 or TRBV12-4 to TRBJ2-3; tentatively, D is TRBD2 (6 bases). The CDR3 totals 14 residues. V was clipped by 8 bases and J by 2 bases, with 14 bases between them. In nucleotides, the CDR3 is TGTGCCAGCTTAGGAGGGGCTCACACAGATACGCAGTATTTT. This gives the protein CASLGGAHTDTQYF.

The J gene is TRBJ2-7, the V gene TRBV12-3 or TRBV12-4; tentative D call: TRBD1 (6 bases). With 4 bases removed from V and 3 bases from J, the gap between germline ends came to 10 bases. This CDR3 spans 13 amino acids. The CDR3 sequence is CASSYREIYEQYF. CDR3 sequence (DNA): TGTGCCAGCAGTTACAGGGAGATCTACGAGCAGTACTTC.

This clonotype was seen a handful of times. The chain joins TRBV25-1 to TRBJ2-7; 9 bases are a match to TRBD1. The J segment lost 5 bases and the V segment lost 5 bases, leaving 10 bases of the junction unmatched. Germline values: CDR1 MGHDK, CDR2 SYGVNS. The CDR3 totals 15 residues. The chain's CDR3 is CASSKAGTGSNEQYF. The CDR3 DNA reads as TGTGCCAGCAGTAAGGCCGGGACAGGGAGCAACGAGCAGTACTTC.

The sample holds a few counts of this clonotype. Here the CDR3 DNA reads TGTGCCAGCAGCTCTAGGGACAGGGGTATCGCTGAAGCTTTCTTT. Protein sequence: CASSSRDRGIAEAFF. V is TRBV13 and J is TRBJ1-1, with 10 nucleotides matching TRBD1. J lost 6 bases, V lost 4 bases, and 8 bases had no gene match. This CDR3 has 15 amino acids. Germline loops: CDR1 PRHDT, CDR2 FYEKMQ (reference sequence).

At least ten counts were recorded for this clonotype. The rearrangement links TRBV12-3 or TRBV12-4 to TRBJ1-1; D remains ambiguous. The CDR3 is 13 amino acids. Trimming took 2 bases from V and 0 from J, leaving 4 bases between them. In nucleotides, the CDR3 is TGTGCCAGCAGTTTAACAATGAACACTGAAGCTTTCTTT. Amino acid sequence: CASSLTMNTEAFF.

The chain joins TRBV29-1 to TRBJ2-7; weak D call: TRBD2 (6 bases). The V end was cut by 7 bases, the J end by 5 bases, with 15 bases between. Per germline, CDR1 SQVTM and CDR2 ANQGSEA. This CDR3 spans 12 amino acids. The CDR3 coding sequence is TGCAGCGCCAGGGACGGGGGAAACGAGCAGTACTTC. Protein product: CSARDGGNEQYF.

The chain joins TRBV3-1 to TRBJ1-2, with 8 bases lining up with TRBD1. Germline V gene data show CDR1 as LGHDT and CDR2 as YNNKEL (reference sequence). This CDR3 is built from 15 residues. The junction had 6 bases not matched to a gene; V was cut back by 1 base and J by 5 bases. The DNA of the CDR3 is TGTGCCAGCAGCCAAGGTGGGGACAGGAAATATGGCTACACCTTC. The encoded protein is CASSQGGDRKYGYTF.

This clonotype came up a few times. The J gene is TRBJ1-2, the V gene TRBV6-2 or TRBV6-3, with a tentative D call TRBD1 (5 bases). Germline V lookup: CDR1 MNHEY, CDR2 SVGEGT. This CDR3 region has 12 residues. The V and J ends lost 2 bases and 4 bases respectively, with 5 bases between them. In DNA form, the CDR3 reads TGTGCCAGCAGTTACGGGGCCTATGGCTACACCTTC. Translated: CASSYGAYGYTF.

The rearrangement joins TRBV5-5 to TRBJ1-5, with TRBD1 matching 10 bases. Germline V gene sequence: CDR1 SGHKS, CDR2 YYEKEE (reference sequence). The ends lost 4 bases at V and 5 bases at J; junction bases unmatched: 12. This CDR3 has 17 residues. The chain's CDR3 is CASSRGPDRGGYQPQHF. CDR3 coding DNA: TGTGCCAGCAGCCGCGGACCGGACAGGGGGGGGTATCAGCCCCAGCATTTT.